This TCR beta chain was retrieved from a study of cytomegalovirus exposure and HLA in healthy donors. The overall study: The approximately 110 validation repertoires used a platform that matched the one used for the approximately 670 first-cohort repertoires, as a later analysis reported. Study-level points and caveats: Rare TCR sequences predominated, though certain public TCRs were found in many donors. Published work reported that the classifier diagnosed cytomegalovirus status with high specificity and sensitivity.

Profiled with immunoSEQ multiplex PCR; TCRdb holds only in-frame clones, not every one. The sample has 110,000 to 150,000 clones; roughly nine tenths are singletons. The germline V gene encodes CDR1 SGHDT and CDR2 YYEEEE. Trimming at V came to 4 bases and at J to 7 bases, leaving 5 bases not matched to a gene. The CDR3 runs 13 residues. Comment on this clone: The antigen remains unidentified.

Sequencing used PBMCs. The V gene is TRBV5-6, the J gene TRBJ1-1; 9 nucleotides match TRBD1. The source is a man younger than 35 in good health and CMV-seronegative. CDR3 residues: CASSTGGAGEAFF. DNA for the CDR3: TGTGCCAGCAGCACAGGGGGCGCGGGTGAAGCTTTCTTT.